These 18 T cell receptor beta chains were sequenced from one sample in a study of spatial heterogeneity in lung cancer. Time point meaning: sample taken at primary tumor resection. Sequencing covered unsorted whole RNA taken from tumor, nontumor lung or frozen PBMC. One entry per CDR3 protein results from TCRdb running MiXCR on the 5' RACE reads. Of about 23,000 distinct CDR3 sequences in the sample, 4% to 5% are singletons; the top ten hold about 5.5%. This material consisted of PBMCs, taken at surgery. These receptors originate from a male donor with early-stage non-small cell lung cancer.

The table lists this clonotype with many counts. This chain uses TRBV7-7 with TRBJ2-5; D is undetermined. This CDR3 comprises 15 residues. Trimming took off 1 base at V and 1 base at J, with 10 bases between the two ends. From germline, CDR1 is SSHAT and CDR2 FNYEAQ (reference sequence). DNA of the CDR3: TGTGCCAGCAGCTTAGTCCCCCCCCCCCAAGAGACCCAGTACTTC. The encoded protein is CASSLVPPPQETQYF.

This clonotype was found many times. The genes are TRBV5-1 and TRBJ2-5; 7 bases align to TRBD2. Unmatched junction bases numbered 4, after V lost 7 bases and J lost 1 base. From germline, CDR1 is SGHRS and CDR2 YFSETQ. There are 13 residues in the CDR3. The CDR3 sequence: CASRLAGQETQYF. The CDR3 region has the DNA TGCGCCAGCCGTTTAGCGGGCCAAGAGACCCAGTACTTC.

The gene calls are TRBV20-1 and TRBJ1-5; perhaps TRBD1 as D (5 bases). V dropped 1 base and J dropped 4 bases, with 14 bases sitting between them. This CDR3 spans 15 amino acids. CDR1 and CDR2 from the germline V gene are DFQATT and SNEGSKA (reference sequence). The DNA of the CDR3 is TGCAGTGCTAGAGTTGACGCGACAGATAATCAGCCCCAGCATTTT. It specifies CSARVDATDNQPQHF.

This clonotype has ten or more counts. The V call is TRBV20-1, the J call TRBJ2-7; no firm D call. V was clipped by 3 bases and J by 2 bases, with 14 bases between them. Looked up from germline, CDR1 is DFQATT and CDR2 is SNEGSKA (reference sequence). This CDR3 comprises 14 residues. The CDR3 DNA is TGCAGTGCTAGCTCACACAGTCCTGCCTACGAGCAGTACTTC. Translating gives CSASSHSPAYEQYF.

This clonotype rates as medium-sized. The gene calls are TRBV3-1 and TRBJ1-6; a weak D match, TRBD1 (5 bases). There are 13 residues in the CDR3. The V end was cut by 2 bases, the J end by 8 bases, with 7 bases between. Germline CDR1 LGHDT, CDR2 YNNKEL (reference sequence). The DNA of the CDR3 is TGTGCCAGCAGCCAATCGACAGATTCACCCCTCCACTTT. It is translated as CASSQSTDSPLHF.

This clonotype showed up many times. The CDR3 reads CASSELAGTTDTQYF. The CDR3, as DNA: TGTGCCAGCAGTGAGCTAGCGGGGACCACAGATACGCAGTATTTT. The V and J genes are TRBV2 and TRBJ2-3, with TRBD2 identical over 9 bases. CDR1 and CDR2 from the germline V gene are SNHLY and FYNNEI. The V and J ends lost 3 bases and 2 bases, in that order; junction bases with no gene match: 3. The CDR3 has 15 residues.

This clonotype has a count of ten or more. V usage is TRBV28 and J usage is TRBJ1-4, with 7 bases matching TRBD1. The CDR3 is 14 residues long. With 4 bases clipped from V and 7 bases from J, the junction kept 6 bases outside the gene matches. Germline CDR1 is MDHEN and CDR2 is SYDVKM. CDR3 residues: CASSSGTVSEKLFF. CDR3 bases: TGTGCCAGCAGTTCCGGGACAGTAAGTGAAAAACTGTTTTTT. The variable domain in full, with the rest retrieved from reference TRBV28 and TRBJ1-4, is DVKVTQSSRYLVKRTGEKVFLECVQDMDHENMFWYRQDPGLGLRLIYFSYDVKMKEKGDIPEGYSVSREKKERFSLILESASTNQTSMYLCASSSGTVSEKLFFGSGTQLSVL.

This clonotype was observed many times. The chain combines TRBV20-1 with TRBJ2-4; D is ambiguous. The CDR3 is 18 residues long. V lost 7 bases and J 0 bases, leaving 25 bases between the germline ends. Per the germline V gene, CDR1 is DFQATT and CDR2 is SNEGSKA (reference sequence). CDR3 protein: CSVVGLGLAKIAKNIQYF. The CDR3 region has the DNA TGCAGTGTGGTCGGCCTGGGGTTAGCCAAAATAGCCAAAAACATTCAGTACTTC.

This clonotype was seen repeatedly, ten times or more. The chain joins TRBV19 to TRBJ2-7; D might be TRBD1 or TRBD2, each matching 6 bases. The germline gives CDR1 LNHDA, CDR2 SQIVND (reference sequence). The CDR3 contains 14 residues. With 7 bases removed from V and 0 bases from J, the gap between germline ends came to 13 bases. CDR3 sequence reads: CASMRGATSYEQYF. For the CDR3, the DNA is TGTGCCAGTATGAGGGGGGCAACCTCCTACGAGCAGTACTTC.

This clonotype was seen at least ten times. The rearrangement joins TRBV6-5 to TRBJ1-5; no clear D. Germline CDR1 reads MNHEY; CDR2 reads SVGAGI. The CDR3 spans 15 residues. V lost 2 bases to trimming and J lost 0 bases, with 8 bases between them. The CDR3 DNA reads TGTGCCAGCAGTTACGGTCCACCTAGCAATCAGCCCCAGCATTTT. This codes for CASSYGPPSNQPQHF.

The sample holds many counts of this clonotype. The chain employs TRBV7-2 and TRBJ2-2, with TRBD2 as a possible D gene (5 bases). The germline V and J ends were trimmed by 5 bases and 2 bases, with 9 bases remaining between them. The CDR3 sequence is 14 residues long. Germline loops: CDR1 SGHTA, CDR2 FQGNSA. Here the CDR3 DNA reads TGTGCCAGCAGCCCCCGACTAAACACCGGGGAGCTGTTTTTT. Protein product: CASSPRLNTGELFF. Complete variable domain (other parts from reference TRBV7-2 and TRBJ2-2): GAGVSQSPSNKVTEKGKDVELRCDPISGHTALYWYRQSLGQGLEFLIYFQGNSAPDKSGLPSDRFSAERTGGSVSTLTIQRTQQEDSAVYLCASSPRLNTGELFFGEGSRLTVL.

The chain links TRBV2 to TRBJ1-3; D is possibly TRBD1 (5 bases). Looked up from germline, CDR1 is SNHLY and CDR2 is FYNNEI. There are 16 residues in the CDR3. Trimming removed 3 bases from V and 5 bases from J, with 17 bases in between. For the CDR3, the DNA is TGTGCCAGCAGTGAGACGCTAGGGGTTATTCGAAACACCATATATTTT. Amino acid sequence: CASSETLGVIRNTIYF.

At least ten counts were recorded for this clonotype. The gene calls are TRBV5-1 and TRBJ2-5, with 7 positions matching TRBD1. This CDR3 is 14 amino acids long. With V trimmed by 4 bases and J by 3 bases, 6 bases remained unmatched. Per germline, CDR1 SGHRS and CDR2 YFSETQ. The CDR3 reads CASSQTGIEETQYF. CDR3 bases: TGCGCCAGCAGCCAGACAGGGATTGAAGAGACCCAGTACTTC.

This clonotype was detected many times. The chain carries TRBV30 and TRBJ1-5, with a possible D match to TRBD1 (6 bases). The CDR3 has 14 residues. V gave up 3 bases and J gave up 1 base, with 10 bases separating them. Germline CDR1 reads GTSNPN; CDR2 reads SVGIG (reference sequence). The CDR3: CAWSGGLSNQPQHF. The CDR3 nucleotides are TGTGCCTGGAGCGGGGGGCTAAGCAATCAGCCCCAGCATTTT.

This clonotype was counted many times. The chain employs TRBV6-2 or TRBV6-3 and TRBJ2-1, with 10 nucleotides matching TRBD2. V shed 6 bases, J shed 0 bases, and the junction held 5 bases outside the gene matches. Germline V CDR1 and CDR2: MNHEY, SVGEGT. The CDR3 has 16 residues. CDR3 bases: TGTGCCAGCAGAACCCCTAGCGGGGGCTCCTACAATGAGCAGTTCTTC. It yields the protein CASRTPSGGSYNEQFF.

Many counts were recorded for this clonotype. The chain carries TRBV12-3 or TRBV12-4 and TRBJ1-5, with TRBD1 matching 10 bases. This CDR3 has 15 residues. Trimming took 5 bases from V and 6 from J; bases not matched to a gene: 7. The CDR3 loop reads CASSPTGGFRQPQHF. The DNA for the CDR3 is TGTGCCAGCAGTCCGACAGGGGGCTTTCGTCAGCCCCAGCATTTT.

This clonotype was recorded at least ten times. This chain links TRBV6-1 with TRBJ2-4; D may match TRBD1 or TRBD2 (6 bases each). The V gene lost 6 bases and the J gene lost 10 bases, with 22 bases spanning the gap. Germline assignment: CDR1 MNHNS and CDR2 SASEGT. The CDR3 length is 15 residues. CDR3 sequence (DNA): TGTGCCAGCAGCCCGGGAAGGGGGGAACCTTCAATTCAGTACTTC. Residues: CASSPGRGEPSIQYF.

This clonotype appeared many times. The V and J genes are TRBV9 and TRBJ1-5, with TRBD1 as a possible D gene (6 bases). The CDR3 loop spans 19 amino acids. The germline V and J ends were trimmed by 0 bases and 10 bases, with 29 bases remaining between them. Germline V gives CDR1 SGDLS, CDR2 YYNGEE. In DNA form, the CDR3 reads TGTGCCAGCAGCGTAGGACAGGTAAAGGCCCAACCCCCAATCAGCCCCCAGCATTTT. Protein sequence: CASSVGQVKAQPPISPQHF.